These 28 T cell receptor beta chains came from one sample sequenced in a study of beta chain features in type 1 diabetes. Every isolated RNA sample was fully reverse transcribed, so sequencing captured expressed TCRB transcripts. Assay: immunoSEQ multiplex PCR; the TCRdb copy retains only in-frame clones and omits some. The table includes 350,000 to 450,000 clones, approximately 13% detected once. Sequencing was done on a sample of naive CD4+ T cells from blood. The receptors come from a man aged 25-45 years in good health.

This clone has more than one count but fewer than ten. The chain links TRBV6-5 to TRBJ2-3, with D tentatively TRBD2 (5 bases). V dropped 6 bases and J dropped 1 base, with 14 bases sitting between them. The length of the CDR3 is 15 residues. Germline V CDR1 and CDR2: MNHEY, SVGAGI. CDR3 region: CASRKGLLGTDTQYF. In DNA form, the CDR3 reads TGTGCCAGCAGAAAAGGACTCCTGGGCACAGATACGCAGTATTTT.

This chain connects TRBV2 to TRBJ2-5, with a possible D match to TRBD1 (5 bases). Germline CDR1 is SNHLY and CDR2 is FYNNEI. The length of the CDR3 is 14 residues. The ends were cut back, 6 bases at V and 3 bases at J, with 14 bases in the middle. The CDR3 is CASRWWGAEETQYF. CDR3 nucleotide sequence: TGTGCCAGCAGATGGTGGGGCGCGGAAGAGACCCAGTACTTC.

The J gene is TRBJ2-1, the V gene TRBV4-1; D possibly corresponds to TRBD1 (6 bases). Germline V gene sequence: CDR1 MGHRA, CDR2 YSYEKL. This CDR3 has 17 amino acids. The ends were cut back, 8 bases at V and 3 bases at J, with 23 bases in the middle. The CDR3 bases are TGCGCCAGCCGACCTCTGGGATCGAACAGGGACTACAATGAGCAGTTCTTC. Its protein is CASRPLGSNRDYNEQFF.

This CDR3 is CASSRRGYGYTF. The CDR3 DNA reads TGCGCCAGCAGCCGCAGGGGATATGGCTACACCTTC. The rearrangement joins TRBV4-1 to TRBJ1-2; maybe TRBD1 (6 bases). This CDR3 is 12 amino acids long. V was pared by 4 bases and J by 5 bases, with 8 bases between. Per the germline V gene, CDR1 is MGHRA and CDR2 is YSYEKL.

The sample holds a few counts of this clone. V and J are TRBV7-2 and TRBJ2-3; D is perhaps TRBD1 (6 bases). Germline V gene sequence: CDR1 SGHTA, CDR2 FQGNSA. V lost 5 bases and J lost 6, with 18 bases in between. The CDR3 loop spans 15 amino acids. The CDR3 DNA reads TGTGCCAGCAGCGGATATTCAGGGGTTGAGGATACGCAGTATTTT. Encoded protein: CASSGYSGVEDTQYF.

The CDR3 DNA reads TGTGCCAGCAGCCATGATTCCCTAGCGGGAGAAGCCGGGGAGCTGTTTTTT. It is translated as CASSHDSLAGEAGELFF. This rearrangement joins TRBV4-2 to TRBJ2-2; 10 bases are a match to TRBD2. The V gene end was trimmed by 3 bases and the J gene end by 6 bases; junction bases not matched to a gene: 10. The CDR3 is 17 amino acids. The germline V gene encodes CDR1 LGHNA and CDR2 YNFKEQ.

This clone turned up a few times. J is TRBJ2-1 and V is TRBV30; 7 bases are a match to TRBD2. This CDR3 has 16 residues. J was trimmed by 2 bases and V by 5 bases; bases with no gene match: 12. CDR1 and CDR2 (germline): GTSNPN, SVGIG (reference sequence). The CDR3 DNA follows: TGTGCCTGGTTCCCAAGACTAGCTGATACCTACAATGAGCAGTTCTTC. It yields the protein CAWFPRLADTYNEQFF.

The chain carries TRBV15 and TRBJ2-7, with no clear D. Per the germline V gene, CDR1 is LNHNV and CDR2 is YYDKDF (reference sequence). The CDR3 has 11 residues. The V end lost 3 bases, the J end lost 4 bases, and 4 bases lay between the germline ends. CDR3 sequence: CATSSIYEQYF. DNA for the CDR3: TGTGCCACCAGCAGCATTTACGAGCAGTACTTC. Full variable domain (outside the CDR3, taken from reference TRBV15 and TRBJ2-7): DAMVIQNPRYQVTQFGKPVTLSCSQTLNHNVMYWYQQKSSQAPKLLFHYYDKDFNNEADTPDNFQSRRPNTSFCFLDIRSPGLGDTAMYLCATSSIYEQYFGPGTRLTVT.

This clone has just a few counts. This rearrangement joins TRBV18 to TRBJ2-1; 9 nucleotides match TRBD1. Looked up from germline, CDR1 is KGHSH and CDR2 is LQKENI. The V gene end was trimmed by 3 bases and the J gene end by 4 bases; junction bases not matched to a gene: 10. The CDR3 sequence is 17 residues long. CDR3 sequence (DNA): TGTGCCAGCTCACCGGGACAGGGACTAAACTATTACAATGAGCAGTTCTTC. Residues: CASSPGQGLNYYNEQFF.

This chain connects TRBV18 to TRBJ2-7; TRBD2 is a possible D gene (6 bases). The V and J ends lost 1 base and 0 bases respectively, with 10 bases between them. This CDR3 contains 15 residues. The germline CDR1 and CDR2 sequences are KGHSH and LQKENI. Here the CDR3 DNA reads TGTGCCAGCTCACCACTGGCGGAGGGCTCCTACGAGCAGTACGTC. This translates into CASSPLAEGSYEQYV.

This clone was detected only a few times. The V and J genes are TRBV7-7 and TRBJ2-1, with unresolved D. Trimming removed 2 bases from V and 2 bases from J, with 7 bases in between. CDR1 SSHAT and CDR2 FNYEAQ come from the germline V gene (reference sequence). This CDR3 region has 14 residues. CDR3 nucleotides: TGTGCCAGCAGCTTACTAGACGCCTACAATGAGCAGTTCTTC. It encodes CASSLLDAYNEQFF.

This clone was seen a few times. Written as DNA, the CDR3 is TGTGCCAGCCAGACAGGGTGGTCTGGCTACACCTTC. This gives the protein CASQTGWSGYTF. The chain links TRBV28 to TRBJ1-2; TRBD1 matches at 7 bases. V gave up 8 bases and J gave up 7 bases; unmatched junction bases: 7. The CDR3 is 12 amino acids. CDR1 and CDR2 from the germline V gene are MDHEN and SYDVKM.

This clone occurred a few times. The chain uses TRBV29-1 and TRBJ2-6, with D possibly called TRBD1 or TRBD2 (5 bases each). With 5 bases removed from V and 2 bases from J, the gap between germline ends came to 13 bases. This CDR3 is 15 amino acids long. Germline V gene lookup returns CDR1 SQVTM and CDR2 ANQGSEA. Here the CDR3 reads CSVTQGSAGANVLTF. The CDR3 DNA reads TGCAGCGTTACGCAGGGTAGCGCTGGGGCCAACGTCCTGACTTTC.

The V and J genes are TRBV29-1 and TRBJ2-3, with TRBD2 identical over 9 bases. The V segment lost 7 bases and the J segment 3 bases; nucleotides outside the gene matches: 5. Germline lookup yields CDR1 SQVTM and CDR2 ANQGSEA. This CDR3 has 13 amino acids. The CDR3 DNA reads as TGCAGCGAGGGCGGGAGGGGGACAGATACGCAGTATTTT. This gives the protein CSEGGRGTDTQYF.

The chain combines TRBV15 with TRBJ1-5, with D tentatively TRBD1 (5 bases). V lost 0 bases, J lost 9 bases, and 15 bases lay in between. Germline V gene data show CDR1 as LNHNV and CDR2 as YYDKDF (reference sequence). The CDR3 loop spans 15 amino acids. The CDR3 loop is CATSRERARGWPQHF. In DNA form, the CDR3 reads TGTGCCACCAGCAGAGAACGGGCCCGGGGGTGGCCCCAGCATTTT. Together with reference TRBV15 and TRBJ1-5, the CDR3 gives the full variable domain: DAMVIQNPRYQVTQFGKPVTLSCSQTLNHNVMYWYQQKSSQAPKLLFHYYDKDFNNEADTPDNFQSRRPNTSFCFLDIRSPGLGDTAMYLCATSRERARGWPQHFGDGTRLSIL.

The chain joins TRBV7-2 to TRBJ2-3; 12 bases match TRBD2. V gave up 5 bases and J gave up 5 bases; unmatched junction bases: 11. Per germline, CDR1 SGHTA and CDR2 FQGNSA. The CDR3 is made up of 17 amino acids. For the CDR3, the DNA is TGTGCCAGCAGCCCACCTGGACTAGCGGGATTGGGAGATACGCAGTATTTT. This translates into CASSPPGLAGLGDTQYF.

This chain uses TRBV9 with TRBJ2-1, with D unclear. The CDR3 has 15 residues. Germline lookup yields CDR1 SGDLS and CDR2 YYNGEE. V was cut by 0 bases and J by 2 bases, with 9 bases left in between. CDR3 sequence: CASSVATTAYNEQFF. For the CDR3, the DNA is TGTGCCAGCAGCGTAGCTACTACTGCCTACAATGAGCAGTTCTTC.

This clone was observed a handful of times. The V call is TRBV6-1, the J call TRBJ2-7; D may be TRBD1 or TRBD2 (5 bases each). There are 12 residues in the CDR3. The ends were cut back, 8 bases at V and 6 bases at J, with 14 bases in the middle. Germline CDR1 is MNHNS and CDR2 is SASEGT. The CDR3 sequence is CASPRKGREQYV. In DNA form, the CDR3 reads TGTGCCAGCCCCAGGAAGGGACGCGAGCAGTACGTC.

CDR3 region: CAISGTGTAFYGYTF. The CDR3 bases are TGTGCCATCAGTGGAACCGGGACAGCATTCTATGGCTACACCTTC. This chain uses TRBV10-3 with TRBJ1-2; 7 bases are shared with TRBD1. Germline CDR1 ENHRY, CDR2 SYGVKD. The CDR3 contains 15 residues. V lost 4 bases to trimming and J lost 4 bases; unmatched junction nucleotides: 9.

This clone was found a few times. The same CDR3 also results from other DNA sequences found in this sample. This chain uses TRBV19 with TRBJ2-3; D unresolved. The germline CDR1 and CDR2 sequences are LNHDA and SQIVND (reference sequence). CDR3 length equals 11 residues. The ends were cut back, 1 base at V and 6 bases at J, with 2 bases in the middle. CDR3 sequence: CASSIADTQYF. The CDR3 nucleotides are TGTGCCAGTAGTATAGCGGATACGCAGTATTTT.

V and J are TRBV6-6 and TRBJ2-7; D remains ambiguous. Trimming left V 2 bases short and J 2 bases short, with 10 bases between. CDR1 is MNHNY and CDR2 is SVGAGI in the germline V gene (reference sequence). The CDR3 loop spans 14 amino acids. The CDR3 DNA follows: TGTGCCAGCAGTTACGGAGTTAGACCCTACGAGCAGTACGTC. This sequence encodes CASSYGVRPYEQYV.

This sequence joins TRBV7-2 and TRBJ2-3, with 11 bases matching TRBD2. Per the germline V gene, CDR1 is SGHTA and CDR2 is FQGNSA. This CDR3 contains 16 residues. Germline trimming cut 5 bases from V and 5 bases from J; bases unmatched to any gene: 9. CDR3: CASSTLAGGPIDTQYF. The CDR3 nucleotides are TGTGCCAGCAGCACGCTAGCGGGAGGACCAATAGATACGCAGTATTTT.

The chain couples TRBV6-5 to TRBJ2-5; D may be TRBD1 (6 bases). Per germline, CDR1 MNHEY and CDR2 SVGAGI. The CDR3 totals 15 residues. With 2 bases removed from V and 5 bases from J, the gap between germline ends came to 15 bases. The CDR3 DNA reads TGTGCCAGCAGTTACCCCCCAGGGGCCGGGGAGACCCAGTACTTC. It is translated as CASSYPPGAGETQYF.

The V call is TRBV4-1, the J call TRBJ1-1, with D maybe TRBD1 (6 bases). Trimming stripped 4 bases from V and 4 bases from J, with 19 bases between. The CDR3 contains 16 residues. In germline, CDR1 is MGHRA, CDR2 YSYEKL. In DNA form, the CDR3 reads TGCGCCAGCAGCCCTCTTAGGCTGGGGGCGCCCACTGAAGCTTTCTTT. It encodes CASSPLRLGAPTEAFF.

In its sample, this clone was seen a few times. The rearrangement joins TRBV9 to TRBJ2-1; D is ambiguous. The CDR3 totals 11 residues. The V gene's germline CDR1 is SGDLS and CDR2 YYNGEE. Trimming pared 3 bases from V and 5 bases from J, leaving 3 bases between. The chain's CDR3 is CASSGNNEQFF. The DNA for the CDR3 is TGTGCCAGCAGCGGCAACAATGAGCAGTTCTTC.

This clone was detected only a few times. The CDR3 region is CASRDPGDTGELFF. The DNA of the CDR3 is TGTGCCAGTCGCGACCCGGGGGACACCGGGGAGCTGTTTTTT. The chain is built from TRBV19 and TRBJ2-2, with D perhaps matching TRBD2 (6 bases). This CDR3 is 14 amino acids long. Germline V gives CDR1 LNHDA, CDR2 SQIVND (reference sequence). The ends were cut back, 8 bases at V and 3 bases at J, with 13 bases in the middle.

This clone was counted only a few times. The chain is built from TRBV5-4 and TRBJ1-4; 8 nucleotides agree with TRBD1. The CDR3 has 15 amino acids. Per the germline V gene, CDR1 is SGHNT and CDR2 is YYREEE (reference sequence). The ends lost 4 bases at V and 5 bases at J; junction bases unmatched: 7. CDR3 bases: TGTGCCAGCAGCCTCCGGACAGGGCTAAATGAAAAACTGTTTTTT. Its translation: CASSLRTGLNEKLFF.

This clone was seen a few times. The J gene is TRBJ2-7, the V gene TRBV15; 8 bases align to TRBD1. The length of the CDR3 is 13 residues. Germline V lookup: CDR1 LNHNV, CDR2 YYDKDF (reference sequence). After removal of 3 bases from V and 3 bases from J, the junction contained 1 base not matched to a gene. The CDR3 loop is CATSSGTGYEQYF. CDR3 sequence (DNA): TGTGCCACCAGCAGTGGGACAGGCTACGAGCAGTACTTC.